Each of the 31 T cell receptor beta chains below was sequenced from the same sample in a study of identical twins. TCRdb fed the 5' RACE reads into MiXCR, producing one record per CDR3 protein. The sample records 700,000 or so distinct CDR3 sequences, 21% being singletons. The data also belong to a second study, concerning T cells expressing NK-cell markers.

Material: PBMCs. Source of these receptors: a woman younger than 35 in good health.

This clonotype has more than one count but fewer than ten. The gene calls are TRBV29-1 and TRBJ2-1; 8 bases match TRBD2. The CDR3 runs 11 residues. In germline, CDR1 is SQVTM, CDR2 ANQGSEA. The trim removed 7 bases at V and 12 bases at J, leaving 8 bases unmatched. The CDR3 region has the DNA TGCAGCGCCCGGGGCGGGGGGCCGCAGTTCTTC. It encodes CSARGGGPQFF.

The rearrangement uses TRBV5-5 and TRBJ1-4; D not certain. Germline loops: CDR1 SGHKS, CDR2 YYEKEE (reference sequence). Trimming took 1 base from V and 5 from J, leaving 9 bases between them. CDR3 length equals 14 residues. The CDR3 region has the DNA TGTGCCAGCAGCTTGTCCGGCCTGAATGAAAAACTGTTTTTT. Residues: CASSLSGLNEKLFF.

CDR3: CASSPGTGPSYEQYF. The CDR3 nucleotides read TGTGCCAGCAGCCCCGGCACAGGGCCCTCCTACGAGCAGTACTTC. V is TRBV7-9 and J is TRBJ2-7; tentatively, D is TRBD1 (6 bases). CDR1 and CDR2 (germline): SEHNR, FQNEAQ (reference sequence). V was trimmed by 5 bases and J by 0 bases, leaving 14 bases between them. The CDR3 spans 15 residues.

CDR3 protein: CSVPTGVDYGYTF. The DNA for the CDR3 is TGCAGCGTACCGACAGGGGTCGACTATGGCTACACCTTC. The rearrangement links TRBV29-1 to TRBJ1-2, with TRBD1 identical over 8 bases. CDR1 is SQVTM and CDR2 is ANQGSEA in the germline V gene. The V segment lost 6 bases and the J segment 3 bases; nucleotides outside the gene matches: 6. This CDR3 has 13 amino acids.

This clonotype was recorded once. A much larger clonotype is one base distant, so this may be a read error. V gene TRBV20-1 combines with J gene TRBJ1-1; D uncertain. The ends were cut back, 5 bases at V and 1 base at J, with 5 bases in the middle. CDR1 DFQATT and CDR2 SNEGSKA come from the germline V gene (reference sequence). The CDR3 has 11 amino acids. The CDR3 is CSADPNTEAFF. CDR3 DNA sequence: TGCAGTGCTGACCCGAACACTGAAGCTTTCTTT.

This clonotype was seen a few times. The rearrangement uses TRBV6-2 or TRBV6-3 and TRBJ2-7; 9 nucleotides align to TRBD1. V lost 5 bases to trimming and J lost 3 bases; unmatched junction nucleotides: 8. CDR3 size: 15 residues. Germline CDR1 MNHEY, CDR2 SVGEGT. The CDR3 coding sequence is TGTGCCAGCAGTGGAAGACCGGGACAGGGCTACGAGCAGTACTTC. Protein: CASSGRPGQGYEQYF.

The rearrangement uses TRBV28 and TRBJ2-1, with 7 bases matching TRBD2. Trimming cost V 3 bases and J 6 bases; bases outside gene matches: 8. The CDR3 extends over 15 amino acids. Germline assignment: CDR1 MDHEN and CDR2 SYDVKM. The CDR3 sequence: CASSFSGGRSNEQFF. CDR3 in DNA: TGTGCCAGCAGTTTTAGTGGCGGGAGATCCAATGAGCAGTTCTTC.

The chain combines TRBV7-9 with TRBJ2-3; D might be TRBD2 (5 bases). V was shortened by 2 bases and J by 2 bases, with 14 bases between the two germline ends. This CDR3 comprises 16 residues. Germline lookup yields CDR1 SEHNR and CDR2 FQNEAQ (reference sequence). In DNA, the CDR3 is TGTGCCAGCAGCTTACAGGCTAGCCGATTCACAGATACGCAGTATTTT. Its translation: CASSLQASRFTDTQYF.

This clonotype was observed a handful of times. The CDR3 DNA is TGTGCCAGCAGCTTGGAGTACTTTAGGGACAGGGTGGATTACGAGCAGTACTTC. The encoded protein is CASSLEYFRDRVDYEQYF. The chain recombines TRBV5-6 with TRBJ2-7, with TRBD1 identical over 9 bases. V lost 0 bases and J lost 4; bases outside the gene matches: 14. CDR1 and CDR2 from the germline V gene are SGHDT and YYEEEE. The length of the CDR3 is 18 residues.

This clonotype was observed many times. The V call is TRBV10-3, the J call TRBJ2-7, with D possibly TRBD2 on 6 matching bases. The V gene's germline CDR1 is ENHRY and CDR2 SYGVKD. This CDR3 contains 15 residues. V lost 3 bases, J lost 0 bases, and 12 bases lay in between. The CDR3 sequence: CAISDILANSYEQYF. In nucleotides, the CDR3 is TGTGCCATCAGTGATATTCTAGCGAACTCCTACGAGCAGTACTTC.

There are a few counts of this clonotype. This chain uses TRBV20-1 with TRBJ2-1, with D possibly matching TRBD2 (10 bases). V lost 0 bases and J lost 12, with 18 bases in between. Germline lookup yields CDR1 DFQATT and CDR2 SNEGSKA (reference sequence). The CDR3 contains 14 residues. The CDR3 bases are TGCAGTGCTAGAGATAGCGGGGGGACAGGGACGCAGTTCTTC. Translation: CSARDSGGTGTQFF.

This clonotype has a handful of counts. This rearrangement joins TRBV6-1 to TRBJ2-1; 7 bases map to TRBD2. The CDR3 extends over 14 amino acids. After removal of 5 bases from V and 3 bases from J, the junction contained 4 bases not matched to a gene. Looked up from germline, CDR1 is MNHNS and CDR2 is SASEGT. The CDR3 sequence is CASSTPGGYNEQFF. CDR3 bases: TGTGCCAGCAGTACCCCGGGGGGCTACAATGAGCAGTTCTTC.

This clonotype was detected only a few times. V gene TRBV6-1 combines with J gene TRBJ2-7, with TRBD2 matching over 9 bases. CDR1 is MNHNS, CDR2 SASEGT, per germline. The CDR3 is 15 amino acids. The J segment lost 2 bases and the V segment lost 6 bases, leaving 8 bases of the junction unmatched. This chain's CDR3 is CASSQTSGVTYEQYF. The CDR3 region has the DNA TGTGCCAGCAGCCAGACTAGCGGCGTTACCTACGAGCAGTACTTC.

The chain has TRBV15 and TRBJ1-4; 9 bases fit TRBD1. Trimming at V came to 5 bases and at J to 8 bases, leaving 9 bases not matched to a gene. The germline gives CDR1 LNHNV, CDR2 YYDKDF (reference sequence). The CDR3 loop spans 15 amino acids. The CDR3 reads CATSEDRGIDEKLFF. The DNA of the CDR3 is TGTGCCACCAGCGAAGACAGGGGGATTGACGAAAAACTGTTTTTT.

This clonotype was observed a handful of times. CDR3 sequence reads: CASSSWTSGVNEQFF. The DNA of the CDR3 is TGTGCCAGCAGTTCTTGGACTAGCGGGGTCAATGAGCAGTTCTTC. The chain is built from TRBV7-9 and TRBJ2-1; 12 nucleotides match TRBD2. The CDR3 runs to 15 residues. V lost 6 bases, J lost 6 bases, and 6 bases stayed unmatched. CDR1 and CDR2 from the germline V gene are SEHNR and FQNEAQ (reference sequence).

This clonotype was counted once. The chain joins TRBV6-2 or TRBV6-3 to TRBJ2-2; no firm D call. The CDR3 contains 11 residues. Germline V gives CDR1 MNHEY, CDR2 SVGEGT. Trimming cost V 6 bases and J 9 bases, with 8 bases left between them. Here the CDR3 reads CASRDLRELFF. The CDR3 DNA sequence: TGTGCCAGCAGAGACCTACGGGAGCTGTTTTTT.

The rearrangement links TRBV12-3 or TRBV12-4 to TRBJ2-5, with D possibly being TRBD1 (6 bases). The CDR3 length is 17 residues. The V gene lost 0 bases and the J gene lost 7 bases, with 21 bases spanning the gap. The DNA of the CDR3 is TGTGCCAGCAGTTTAGCGACGACAGGAGGTTTTCGGGGGACCCAGTACTTC. Protein product: CASSLATTGGFRGTQYF.

The CDR3 DNA reads TGCAGTGCTCAACTAGGAGGCACAGATACGCAGTATTTT. It yields the protein CSAQLGGTDTQYF. V usage is TRBV20-1 and J usage is TRBJ2-3; D might be TRBD2 (5 bases). CDR1 and CDR2 (germline): DFQATT, SNEGSKA (reference sequence). V was cut by 5 bases and J by 1 base, with 10 bases left in between. There are 13 residues in the CDR3.

The gene calls are TRBV6-1 and TRBJ2-7, with 10 bases identical to TRBD2. Losses at the gene ends were 6 bases for V and 0 bases for J; bases not matched to a gene: 8. Germline CDR1 is MNHNS and CDR2 is SASEGT. This CDR3 contains 16 residues. The chain's CDR3 is CASSRVTSGASYEQYF. CDR3 sequence (DNA): TGTGCCAGCAGCCGCGTTACTAGCGGGGCCTCCTACGAGCAGTACTTC.

V gene TRBV9 combines with J gene TRBJ2-3; D call uncertain. Germline lookup yields CDR1 SGDLS and CDR2 YYNGEE. The CDR3 extends over 14 amino acids. Trimming took 0 bases from V and 2 from J, leaving 7 bases between them. The DNA of the CDR3 is TGTGCCAGCAGCGTAGTAAGCCCCACAGATACGCAGTATTTT. Amino acid sequence: CASSVVSPTDTQYF.

As for this clonotype: A single base separates this from a much larger clone, so it may be a read error. The chain has TRBV12-3 or TRBV12-4 and TRBJ1-1; no firm D call. V was clipped by 4 bases and J by 1 base, with 4 bases between them. This CDR3 spans 12 amino acids. CDR3 residues: CASSWRNTEAFF. The CDR3 DNA sequence: TGTGCCAGCAGTTGGCGGAACACTGAAGCTTTCTTT.

This clonotype was found a few times. The rearrangement uses TRBV10-3 and TRBJ2-1; 7 nucleotides align to TRBD2. The CDR3 runs to 17 residues. V shed 0 bases and J 0 bases; nucleotides not matched to a gene: 5. Germline V gene lookup returns CDR1 ENHRY and CDR2 SYGVKD. CDR3 in amino acids: CAISESGAGVSYNEQFF. CDR3 nucleotide sequence: TGTGCCATCAGTGAGTCTGGGGCGGGGGTCTCCTACAATGAGCAGTTCTTC.

The gene calls are TRBV1 and TRBJ2-1; the table gives TRBD1 as D, unverified against the DNA. TRBV1 is a pseudogene locus. The CDR3 runs to 14 residues. CDR3 DNA: TGCACCACCAGGGGCGGAAAGTCCTACAATGAGCAGTTCTTC. Protein sequence: CTTRGGKSYNEQFF.

The chain combines TRBV5-1 with TRBJ1-2, with TRBD1 matching over 8 bases. This CDR3 has 15 amino acids. V shed 4 bases and J 4 bases; nucleotides not matched to a gene: 9. CDR1 SGHRS and CDR2 YFSETQ come from the germline V gene. The CDR3 reads CASSDPGQAFYGYTF. In DNA form, the CDR3 reads TGCGCCAGCAGCGACCCGGGACAGGCGTTCTATGGCTACACCTTC.

This clonotype has just a few counts. The chain joins TRBV29-1 to TRBJ2-2, with D uncertain. The length of the CDR3 is 13 residues. V gave up 3 bases and J gave up 4 bases, with 9 bases separating them. Germline V gene sequence: CDR1 SQVTM, CDR2 ANQGSEA. The CDR3 here is CSVDRQATGELFF. CDR3 bases: TGCAGCGTTGACAGGCAGGCCACCGGGGAGCTGTTTTTT.

Ten or more counts support this clonotype. The chain has TRBV12-3 or TRBV12-4 and TRBJ2-7; D is ambiguous. V lost 1 base and J 3 bases, leaving 4 bases between the germline ends. The CDR3 length is 12 residues. The CDR3 DNA sequence: TGTGCCAGCAGTTTAGGCCACTACGAGCAGTACTTC. Protein sequence: CASSLGHYEQYF.

In this sample, this clonotype turned up once. The CDR3 loop reads CASSSGLTGSGELFF. Written as DNA, the CDR3 is TGTGCCAGCAGCTCTGGACTCACAGGATCCGGGGAGCTGTTTTTT. The chain joins TRBV6-1 to TRBJ2-2, with D possibly being TRBD1 or TRBD2 (5 bases each). The CDR3 is 15 residues long. Germline CDR1 and CDR2: MNHNS and SASEGT. V was clipped by 6 bases and J by 6 bases, with 17 bases between them.

Note on this clonotype: A much larger clonotype is one base distant, so this may be a read error. The rearrangement links TRBV9 to TRBJ2-2; TRBD1 might be the D (5 bases). The CDR3 has 14 residues. The germline gives CDR1 SGDLS, CDR2 YYNGEE. V was shortened by 1 base and J by 1 base, with 5 bases between the two germline ends. The CDR3 DNA reads as TGTGCCAGCAGCGTAACAGGGAACACCGGGGAGCTGTTTTTT. Protein product: CASSVTGNTGELFF.

Comment on this clonotype: Since a much larger clone is just one base distant, this may be a read error. The chain uses TRBV20-1 and TRBJ2-1, with TRBD2 identical over 7 bases. Germline V gene sequence: CDR1 DFQATT, CDR2 SNEGSKA (reference sequence). The CDR3 runs to 15 residues. The CDR3 DNA reads as TGCAGTGCTAGAGATCCTAGCGGAGTTTACAGTGAGCAGTTCTTC. This translates into CSARDPSGVYSEQFF.

This chain links TRBV5-1 with TRBJ1-4, with no clear D. Germline CDR1 reads SGHRS; CDR2 reads YFSETQ. Trimming stripped 7 bases from V and 0 bases from J, with 13 bases between. CDR3 length: 15 residues. The CDR3 region is CASQVQPATNEKLFF. The CDR3 coding sequence is TGCGCCAGCCAAGTCCAACCTGCAACTAATGAAAAACTGTTTTTT.

In this sample, this clonotype turned up a few times. The chain couples TRBV20-1 to TRBJ2-3; D gene ambiguous. Trimming stripped 4 bases from V and 0 bases from J, with 11 bases between. This CDR3 comprises 14 residues. From germline, CDR1 is DFQATT and CDR2 SNEGSKA (reference sequence). This CDR3 is CSAKVVSSTDTQYF. The CDR3 DNA sequence: TGCAGTGCTAAAGTGGTCTCTAGCACAGATACGCAGTATTTT.